The T cell receptor beta chain under discussion was sequenced for a study of blood T cell repertoires in COVID-19. Study-level information: Collection of acute and convalescent COVID-19 samples took place in the United States, Italy and Spain.

V lost 9 bases, J lost 4 bases, and 11 bases stayed unmatched. From germline, CDR1 is LNHDA and CDR2 SQIVND (reference sequence). This CDR3 spans 15 amino acids. This clone was detected only a few times. Per the authors' pipeline: Researchers report that nucleated cell counts were estimated from reference gene primer amplification. The assay was immunoSEQ multiplex PCR, and TCRdb's table has in-frame clones only and misses some. Clone size and V and J calls were adopted from that table, with D and trimming inferred from the DNA. The sample lists about 180,000 clones, roughly 84% occurring once. This receptor was identified in a human donor in a cohort sampled during active COVID-19. Sequences were obtained from peripheral blood. The genes are TRBV19 and TRBJ1-4; 7 bases align to TRBD1. CDR3 nucleotide sequence: TGTGCCAGCTCGACCGGGACAGAGTATAATGAAAAACTGTTTTTT. This codes for CASSTGTEYNEKLFF.